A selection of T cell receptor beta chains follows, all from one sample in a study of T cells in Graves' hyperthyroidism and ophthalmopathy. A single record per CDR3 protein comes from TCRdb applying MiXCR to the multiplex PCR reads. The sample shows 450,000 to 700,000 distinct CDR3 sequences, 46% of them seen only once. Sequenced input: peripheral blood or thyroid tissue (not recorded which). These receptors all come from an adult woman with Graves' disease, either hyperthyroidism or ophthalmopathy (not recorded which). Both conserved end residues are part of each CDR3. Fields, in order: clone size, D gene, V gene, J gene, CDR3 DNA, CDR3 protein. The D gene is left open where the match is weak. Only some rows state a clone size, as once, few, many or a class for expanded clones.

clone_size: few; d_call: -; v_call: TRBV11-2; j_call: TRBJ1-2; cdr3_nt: TGTGCCAGCAGCTTGATCAGTGATAACTATGGCTACACCTTC; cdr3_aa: CASSLISDNYGYTF
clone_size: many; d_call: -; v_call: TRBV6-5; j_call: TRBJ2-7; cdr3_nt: TGTGCCAGCTGGCCCCAGGGTCAGGTGAAGAACGAGCAGTACTTC; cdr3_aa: CASWPQGQVKNEQYF
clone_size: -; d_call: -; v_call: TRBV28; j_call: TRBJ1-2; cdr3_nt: TGTGCCAGCAGTTTCTTCGCCGAAACAGGGATCAGGGGCTACACCTTC; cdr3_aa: CASSFFAETGIRGYTF
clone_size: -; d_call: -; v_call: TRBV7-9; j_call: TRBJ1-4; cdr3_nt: TGTGCCAGCAGCTCTCGGGGAGCAACTAATGGAAAACTGTTTTTT; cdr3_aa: CASSSRGATNGKLFF
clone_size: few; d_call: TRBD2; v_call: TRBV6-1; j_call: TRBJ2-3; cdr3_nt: TGTGCCACTGGACGGGGGGTTCTAGATACGCAGTATTTT; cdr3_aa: CATGRGVLDTQYF
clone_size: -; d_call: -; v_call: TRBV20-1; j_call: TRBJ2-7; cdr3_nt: TGCAGTGCTCCCCGGGGGACAGAGGAGATCTACGAGCAGTACTTC; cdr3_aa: CSAPRGTEEIYEQYF
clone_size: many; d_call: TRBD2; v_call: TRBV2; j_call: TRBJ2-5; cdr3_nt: TGTGCCAGCAGCGCCGGGACTAGCGGGACCGAGACCCAGTACTTC; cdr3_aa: CASSAGTSGTETQYF
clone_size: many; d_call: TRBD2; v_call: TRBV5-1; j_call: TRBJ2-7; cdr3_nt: TGCGCCAGCAAGGGACTAGCGGGAGGCGAGCAGTACTTC; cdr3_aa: CASKGLAGGEQYF
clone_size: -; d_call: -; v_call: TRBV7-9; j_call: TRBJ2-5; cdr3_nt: TGTGCCGGAGTGGGAGTTGGGGAGACCCAGTACTTC; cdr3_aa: CAGVGVGETQYF
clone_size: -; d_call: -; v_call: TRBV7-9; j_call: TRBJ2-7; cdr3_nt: TGTGCCAGCTCGGGGCAGGGCGGTCGCGAGCAGTACTTC; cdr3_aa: CASSGQGGREQYF
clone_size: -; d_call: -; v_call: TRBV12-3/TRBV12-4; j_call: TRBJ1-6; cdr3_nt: TGTGCCAGCAGTTCACAGGTTAATTCACCCCTCCACTTT; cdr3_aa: CASSSQVNSPLHF
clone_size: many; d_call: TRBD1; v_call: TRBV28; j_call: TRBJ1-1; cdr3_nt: TGTGCCAGCAGGGGGGCAGGGGGCTTTACTGAAGCTTTCTTT; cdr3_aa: CASRGAGGFTEAFF
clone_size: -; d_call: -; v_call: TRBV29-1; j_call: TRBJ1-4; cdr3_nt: TGCAGCGTCCCGTCGACAGCAAGTGATGAAAAACTGTTTTTT; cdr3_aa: CSVPSTASDEKLFF
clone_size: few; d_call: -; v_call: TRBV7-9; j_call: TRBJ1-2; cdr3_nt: TGTGCCAGCAGCTTAAGCAGCGGCTACACCTTC; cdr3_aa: CASSLSSGYTF
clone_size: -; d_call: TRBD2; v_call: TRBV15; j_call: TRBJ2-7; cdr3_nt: TGTGCCACCAGCAGATTGCGGGCTAGCGGGAGCAAGCAGTACTTC; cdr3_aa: CATSRLRASGSKQYF
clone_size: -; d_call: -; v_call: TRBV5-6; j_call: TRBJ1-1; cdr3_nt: TGTGCCAGCAGCCGTGAACTGAACACTGAAGCTTTCTTT; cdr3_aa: CASSRELNTEAFF
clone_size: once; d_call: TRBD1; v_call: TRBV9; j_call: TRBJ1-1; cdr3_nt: TGTGCCAGCAGCGAGAGACAGGGGACGGCCAACACTGAAGCTTTCTTT; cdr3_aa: CASSERQGTANTEAFF
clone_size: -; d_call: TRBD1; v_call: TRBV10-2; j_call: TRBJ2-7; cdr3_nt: TGCGCCAGCAGTGATGTCGGACAGGGGTCCTCCGAGCAGTACTTC; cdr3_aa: CASSDVGQGSSEQYF
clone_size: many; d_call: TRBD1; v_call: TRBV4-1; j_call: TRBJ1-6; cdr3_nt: TGCGCCAGCAGCCCCCAACCCGGGACAGGGGGTTTCAATTCACCCCTCCACTTT; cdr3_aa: CASSPQPGTGGFNSPLHF
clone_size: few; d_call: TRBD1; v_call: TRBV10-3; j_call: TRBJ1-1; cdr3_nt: TGTGCCATCAGTGAGGAGGGGACAGCCACTGAAGCTTTCTTT; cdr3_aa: CAISEEGTATEAFF
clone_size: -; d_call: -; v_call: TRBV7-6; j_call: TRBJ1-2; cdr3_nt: TGTGCCAGCAGCTCCGGGGGGCTATCTGGAAACACCTTC; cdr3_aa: CASSSGGLSGNTF
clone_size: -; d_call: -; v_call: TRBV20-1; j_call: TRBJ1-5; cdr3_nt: TGCAGTGCTAGTGGAATTAGACAAGAGACCCAGCATTTT; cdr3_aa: CSASGIRQETQHF
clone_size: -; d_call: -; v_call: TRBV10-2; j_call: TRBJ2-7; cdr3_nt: TGCGCCAGCAGCCACGGAGGGGAAGACGAGCAGTACTTC; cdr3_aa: CASSHGGEDEQYF
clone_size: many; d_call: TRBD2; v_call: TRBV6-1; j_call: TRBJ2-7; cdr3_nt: TGTGCCAGCAGCCCCTTGCGGGAGGCCTCCTACGAGCAGTACTTC; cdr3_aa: CASSPLREASYEQYF
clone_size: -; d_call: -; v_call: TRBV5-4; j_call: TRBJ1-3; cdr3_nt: TGTGCCAGCAGCTTTTTCGTCCCGGGACTAGATTTC; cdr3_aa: CASSFFVPGLDF
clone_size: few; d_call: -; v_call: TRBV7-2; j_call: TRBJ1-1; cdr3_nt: TGTGCCAGCAGCCCTGACTGGGGCACTGAAGCTTTCTTT; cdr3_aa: CASSPDWGTEAFF
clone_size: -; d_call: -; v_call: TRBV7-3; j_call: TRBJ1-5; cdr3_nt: TGTGCCAGCAGCTCGCAAGGCAGGGTACCCATTCAGCCCCAGCATTTT; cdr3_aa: CASSSQGRVPIQPQHF
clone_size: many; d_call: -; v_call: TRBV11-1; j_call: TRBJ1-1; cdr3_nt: TGTGCCAGCAGCTTTGAAGGGGCAGCTTTCTTT; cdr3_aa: CASSFEGAAFF
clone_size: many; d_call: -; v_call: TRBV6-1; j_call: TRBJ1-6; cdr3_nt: TGTGCCAGCAGTGAAAAAAGACCGACGAATTCACCCCTCCACTTT; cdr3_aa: CASSEKRPTNSPLHF
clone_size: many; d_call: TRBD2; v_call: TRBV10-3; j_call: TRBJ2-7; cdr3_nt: TGTGCCATCAGCCTGACTAGCGGGAGGGAGGAGCAGTACTTC; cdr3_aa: CAISLTSGREEQYF
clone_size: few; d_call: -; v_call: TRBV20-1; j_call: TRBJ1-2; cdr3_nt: TGCAGTGTCAAGAACTATGGCTACACCTTC; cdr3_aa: CSVKNYGYTF
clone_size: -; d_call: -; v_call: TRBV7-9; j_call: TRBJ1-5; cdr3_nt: TGTGCCAGCAGCTTAGGTGAGGGGGTTGGGCAGCCCCAGCATTTT; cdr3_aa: CASSLGEGVGQPQHF
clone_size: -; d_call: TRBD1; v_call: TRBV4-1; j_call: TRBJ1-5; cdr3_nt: TGCGCCAGCAGCCAAGATGGACAGGAGCCCCAGCATTTT; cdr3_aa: CASSQDGQEPQHF
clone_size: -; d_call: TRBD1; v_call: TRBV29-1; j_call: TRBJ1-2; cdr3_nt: TGCAGCGTGGGACAGTTACTCTATGGCTACACCTTC; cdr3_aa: CSVGQLLYGYTF
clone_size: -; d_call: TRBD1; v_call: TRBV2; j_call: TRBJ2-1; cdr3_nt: TGTGCCAGCAGAGTTTTGGACAGGGTCGATGAGCAGTTCTTC; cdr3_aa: CASRVLDRVDEQFF
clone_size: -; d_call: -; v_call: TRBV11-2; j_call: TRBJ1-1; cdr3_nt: TGTGCCAGCAGGTCGCCGGGGAACACTGAAGCTTTCTTT; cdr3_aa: CASRSPGNTEAFF
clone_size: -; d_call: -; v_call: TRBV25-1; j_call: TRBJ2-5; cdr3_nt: -; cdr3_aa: CACSARGARDETQYF
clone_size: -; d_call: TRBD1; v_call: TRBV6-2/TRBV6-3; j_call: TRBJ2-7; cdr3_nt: TGTGCCAGCAGTTACGGACAGGGATTTCAGGCTATCTACGAGCAGTACTTC; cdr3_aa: CASSYGQGFQAIYEQYF
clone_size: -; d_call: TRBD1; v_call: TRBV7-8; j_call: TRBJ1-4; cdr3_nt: TGTGCCAGCAGCTTACGCAGGGGGGAGAAACTGTTTTTT; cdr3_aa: CASSLRRGEKLFF
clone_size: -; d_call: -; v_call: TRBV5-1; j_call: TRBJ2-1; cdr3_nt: TGCGCCAGCAGCTTGCTGGGGTCTAGCTCCTACAATGAGCAGTTCTTC; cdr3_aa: CASSLLGSSSYNEQFF
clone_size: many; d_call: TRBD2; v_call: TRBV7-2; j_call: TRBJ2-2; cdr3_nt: TGTGCCAGCAGCTTTAGCGGGATTAGCGGGGAGCTGTTTTTT; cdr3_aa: CASSFSGISGELFF
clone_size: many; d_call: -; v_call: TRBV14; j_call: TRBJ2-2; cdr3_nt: TGTGCCAGCAGCCAAGATATAGGAGCTGGGGAGCTGTTTTTT; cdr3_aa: CASSQDIGAGELFF
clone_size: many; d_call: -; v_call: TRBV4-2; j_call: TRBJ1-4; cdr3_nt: TGTGCCAGCAGCCGGGCAATAAAACAGGGCGAAAAACTGTTTTTT; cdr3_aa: CASSRAIKQGEKLFF
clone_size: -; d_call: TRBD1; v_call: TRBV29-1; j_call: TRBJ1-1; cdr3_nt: TGCAGCTTCGGGACAGGGGGACTGATGAACACTGAAGCTTTCTTT; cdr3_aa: CSFGTGGLMNTEAFF
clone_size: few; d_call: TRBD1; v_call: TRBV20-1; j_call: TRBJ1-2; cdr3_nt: TGCAGTGCTCGAGGACAGGCAAACTATGGCTACACCTTC; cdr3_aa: CSARGQANYGYTF
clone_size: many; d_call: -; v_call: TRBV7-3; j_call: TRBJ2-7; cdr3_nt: TGTGCCAGCAGCTTAGACAGACTATCCTACGAGCAGTACTTC; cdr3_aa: CASSLDRLSYEQYF
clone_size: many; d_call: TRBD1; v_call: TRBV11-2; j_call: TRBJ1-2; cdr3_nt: TGTGCCAGCAGCCCCGCCGGCAAGGGGGACAGGAGCTATGGCTACACCTTC; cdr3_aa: CASSPAGKGDRSYGYTF
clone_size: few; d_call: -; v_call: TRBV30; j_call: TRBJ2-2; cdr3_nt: TGTGCCTGGAGTAGGGGGTTCACCGGGGAGCTGTTTTTT; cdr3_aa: CAWSRGFTGELFF
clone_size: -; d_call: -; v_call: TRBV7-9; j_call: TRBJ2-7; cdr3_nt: TGTGCCAGCAGCTTAGGAGGTCTAGGGGGAGAGCAGTACTTC; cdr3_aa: CASSLGGLGGEQYF
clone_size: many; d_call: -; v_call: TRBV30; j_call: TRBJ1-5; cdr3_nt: TGTGCCTGGAGTGTACAACAGGGAGGCCAGCCCCAGCATTTT; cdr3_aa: CAWSVQQGGQPQHF